A selection of T cell receptor beta chains follows, all from one sample in a study. TCRdb called the 5' RACE reads again in MiXCR, with one record for every CDR3 protein. The table records 35,000 to 50,000 distinct CDR3 sequences, roughly 20% of them present only once. The sample consisted of Tregs sorted from a lymph node. The origin of the receptors is a female donor with breast cancer. Each CDR3 is given with its conserved first and last residue. Each record gives: D gene, V gene, J gene, clone size, CDR3 protein, CDR3 DNA. D genes are given only for firm matches. Clone size is not always given. Where it is, it says once, few, many or a class for expanded clones.

d_gene: .; v_gene: TRBV20-1; j_gene: TRBJ1-1; abundance: many; CDR3aa: CSAGAFQGYTEAFF; CDR3nt: TGCAGTGCTGGGGCCTTCCAGGGGTACACTGAAGCTTTCTTT
d_gene: TRBD1; v_gene: TRBV20-1; j_gene: TRBJ1-2; abundance: .; CDR3aa: CGARTYRGRVGYTF; CDR3nt: TGCGGTGCTAGAACTTACAGGGGGCGAGTGGGCTACACCTTC
d_gene: .; v_gene: TRBV3-1; j_gene: TRBJ2-3; abundance: many; CDR3aa: CASSQTGYSDTQYF; CDR3nt: TGTGCCAGCAGCCAGACAGGATACTCGGATACGCAGTATTTT
d_gene: .; v_gene: TRBV7-9; j_gene: TRBJ1-4; abundance: many; CDR3aa: CASRGVTNEKLFF; CDR3nt: TGTGCCAGCAGAGGGGTGACTAATGAAAAACTGTTTTTT
d_gene: .; v_gene: TRBV9; j_gene: TRBJ2-1; abundance: many; CDR3aa: CASSAPRESYNEQFF; CDR3nt: TGTGCCAGCAGCGCGCCCAGGGAATCCTACAATGAGCAGTTCTTC
d_gene: TRBD1; v_gene: TRBV5-1; j_gene: TRBJ2-7; abundance: many; CDR3aa: CASSHTGGAFYEQYF; CDR3nt: TGCGCCAGCAGCCATACAGGGGGCGCGTTCTACGAGCAGTACTTC
d_gene: .; v_gene: TRBV12-3/TRBV12-4; j_gene: TRBJ2-1; abundance: .; CDR3aa: CASSSREQFF; CDR3nt: TGTGCCAGCAGTTCCAGGGAGCAGTTCTTC
d_gene: TRBD2; v_gene: TRBV12-3/TRBV12-4; j_gene: TRBJ2-1; abundance: few; CDR3aa: CASSATSGSNEQFF; CDR3nt: TGTGCCAGCAGTGCGACTAGCGGGAGTAATGAGCAGTTCTTC
d_gene: TRBD2; v_gene: TRBV20-1; j_gene: TRBJ2-7; abundance: .; CDR3aa: CSARDVAGEGYEQYF; CDR3nt: TGCAGTGCTAGAGATGTAGCGGGAGAGGGTTACGAGCAGTACTTC
d_gene: .; v_gene: TRBV7-9; j_gene: TRBJ2-5; abundance: .; CDR3aa: CASSSETQYF; CDR3nt: TGTGCCAGCAGCTCGGAGACCCAGTACTTC
d_gene: TRBD2; v_gene: TRBV3-1; j_gene: TRBJ2-7; abundance: medium-sized; CDR3aa: CASSPGLGGGEQYF; CDR3nt: TGTGCCAGCAGCCCCGGACTGGGCGGGGGCGAGCAGTACTTC
d_gene: .; v_gene: TRBV27; j_gene: TRBJ2-1; abundance: .; CDR3aa: CASTHPFGEEFF; CDR3nt: TGTGCCAGCACCCACCCTTTTGGGGAGGAGTTCTTC
d_gene: .; v_gene: TRBV6-1; j_gene: TRBJ1-1; abundance: many; CDR3aa: CASSAGRTYLNTEAFF; CDR3nt: TGTGCCAGCAGTGCTGGGAGGACTTATTTGAACACTGAAGCTTTCTTT
d_gene: .; v_gene: TRBV7-2; j_gene: TRBJ2-2; abundance: many; CDR3aa: CASSLVSSRGGELFF; CDR3nt: TGTGCCAGCAGCTTAGTGTCTAGCCGGGGCGGGGAGCTGTTTTTT
d_gene: TRBD2; v_gene: TRBV7-9; j_gene: TRBJ2-7; abundance: many; CDR3aa: CASSLAGEGQYF; CDR3nt: TGTGCCAGCAGCTTGGCGGGGGAAGGGCAGTACTTC
d_gene: .; v_gene: TRBV12-3/TRBV12-4; j_gene: TRBJ2-1; abundance: .; CDR3aa: CASRGENYNEQFF; CDR3nt: TGTGCCAGCAGGGGGGAGAATTACAATGAGCAGTTCTTC
d_gene: TRBD2; v_gene: TRBV20-1; j_gene: TRBJ2-1; abundance: few; CDR3aa: CSARDGTSLDEQFF; CDR3nt: TGCAGTGCTAGAGATGGGACTAGTCTCGATGAGCAGTTCTTC
d_gene: .; v_gene: TRBV18; j_gene: TRBJ1-1; abundance: many; CDR3aa: CASSPAVSRGTEAFF; CDR3nt: TGTGCCAGCTCACCAGCCGTTTCGAGGGGCACTGAAGCTTTCTTT
d_gene: .; v_gene: TRBV9; j_gene: TRBJ1-1; abundance: many; CDR3aa: CASSVGGPTEAFF; CDR3nt: TGTGCCAGCAGCGTAGGAGGGCCCACTGAAGCTTTCTTT
d_gene: TRBD1; v_gene: TRBV4-2; j_gene: TRBJ1-1; abundance: few; CDR3aa: CASSQNSGGRFLHTEAFF; CDR3nt: TGTGCCAGCAGCCAAAATTCAGGGGGCCGGTTTCTGCACACTGAAGCTTTCTTT
d_gene: TRBD2; v_gene: TRBV28; j_gene: TRBJ2-2; abundance: .; CDR3aa: CASNVGLAGEALNTGELFF; CDR3nt: TGTGCCAGCAACGTAGGGCTAGCGGGAGAAGCGCTGAACACCGGGGAGCTGTTTTTT
d_gene: .; v_gene: TRBV7-9; j_gene: TRBJ1-4; abundance: .; CDR3aa: CTSSLGTDREKLFF; CDR3nt: TGTACCAGCAGCTTAGGGACCGACCGTGAAAAACTGTTTTTT
d_gene: .; v_gene: TRBV12-3/TRBV12-4; j_gene: TRBJ2-1; abundance: .; CDR3aa: CASSLMLWGNEQFF; CDR3nt: TGTGCCAGCAGTTTGATGTTATGGGGTAATGAGCAGTTCTTC
d_gene: .; v_gene: TRBV20-1; j_gene: TRBJ1-3; abundance: many; CDR3aa: CSARDRGNGNTIYF; CDR3nt: TGCAGTGCTAGAGATCGGGGAAATGGAAACACCATATATTTT
d_gene: TRBD2; v_gene: TRBV2; j_gene: TRBJ2-1; abundance: few; CDR3aa: CASSVGQEDTSGRDDEQFF; CDR3nt: TGTGCCAGCAGTGTCGGACAGGAAGACACTAGCGGGAGGGATGATGAGCAGTTCTTC
d_gene: .; v_gene: TRBV6-2/TRBV6-3; j_gene: TRBJ2-7; abundance: .; CDR3aa: CASSPTGRYEQYF; CDR3nt: TGTGCCAGCAGTCCCACGGGCCGCTACGAGCAGTACTTC
d_gene: TRBD2; v_gene: TRBV19; j_gene: TRBJ2-3; abundance: many; CDR3aa: CASSIGRLAGATQYF; CDR3nt: TGTGCCAGTAGTATAGGGAGACTAGCGGGAGCTACGCAGTATTTT
d_gene: .; v_gene: TRBV5-1; j_gene: TRBJ2-2; abundance: few; CDR3aa: CASQGPNTGELFF; CDR3nt: TGCGCCAGCCAGGGGCCGAACACCGGGGAGCTGTTTTTT
d_gene: TRBD1; v_gene: TRBV20-1; j_gene: TRBJ2-2; abundance: few; CDR3aa: CSARTGASNTGELFF; CDR3nt: TGCAGTGCTCGGACAGGGGCTTCGAACACCGGGGAGCTGTTTTTT
d_gene: TRBD2; v_gene: TRBV20-1; j_gene: TRBJ2-5; abundance: many; CDR3aa: CSARVGLAEETQYF; CDR3nt: TGCAGTGCTAGAGTGGGACTAGCGGAAGAGACCCAGTACTTC
d_gene: .; v_gene: TRBV12-3/TRBV12-4; j_gene: TRBJ1-2; abundance: .; CDR3aa: CASSLGYGYTF; CDR3nt: TGTGCCAGCAGTTTAGGCTATGGCTACACCTTC
d_gene: .; v_gene: TRBV6-5; j_gene: TRBJ2-7; abundance: few; CDR3aa: CASSYLHEQYF; CDR3nt: TGTGCCAGCAGTTACTTACACGAGCAGTACTTC
d_gene: .; v_gene: TRBV29-1; j_gene: TRBJ2-3; abundance: few; CDR3aa: CSVRRDTDTQYF; CDR3nt: TGCAGCGTTCGGCGGGACACAGATACGCAGTATTTT
d_gene: .; v_gene: TRBV5-5; j_gene: TRBJ1-1; abundance: many; CDR3aa: CASSWGHEAFF; CDR3nt: TGTGCCAGCAGCTGGGGACATGAAGCTTTCTTT
d_gene: TRBD2; v_gene: TRBV3-1; j_gene: TRBJ2-5; abundance: .; CDR3aa: CASSRNPGLAGLQETQYF; CDR3nt: TGTGCCAGCAGCCGAAATCCGGGACTAGCTGGATTACAAGAGACCCAGTACTTC
d_gene: TRBD2; v_gene: TRBV12-3/TRBV12-4; j_gene: TRBJ2-2; abundance: .; CDR3aa: CASSLRAGGPNGELFF; CDR3nt: TGTGCCAGCAGTTTACGGGCGGGGGGCCCGAACGGGGAGCTGTTTTTT
d_gene: .; v_gene: TRBV5-1; j_gene: TRBJ2-7; abundance: many; CDR3aa: CASSLTSTSYEQYF; CDR3nt: TGCGCCAGCAGCTTGACTAGCACATCCTACGAGCAGTACTTC
d_gene: .; v_gene: TRBV20-1; j_gene: TRBJ2-7; abundance: few; CDR3aa: CSARGQFGEQYF; CDR3nt: TGCAGTGCTAGAGGTCAGTTTGGAGAGCAGTACTTC
d_gene: TRBD2; v_gene: TRBV27; j_gene: TRBJ2-1; abundance: few; CDR3aa: CASSLAPGLAGFYNEQFF; CDR3nt: TGTGCCAGCAGTCTTGCACCGGGACTAGCGGGCTTCTACAATGAGCAGTTCTTC
d_gene: .; v_gene: TRBV27; j_gene: TRBJ2-7; abundance: once; CDR3aa: CASSLTGLANYEQYF; CDR3nt: TGTGCCAGCAGTTTAACGGGACTTGCTAACTACGAGCAGTACTTC
d_gene: .; v_gene: TRBV20-1; j_gene: TRBJ2-5; abundance: few; CDR3aa: CSARRQLQETQYF; CDR3nt: TGCAGTGCTAGACGGCAGCTACAAGAGACCCAGTACTTC
d_gene: TRBD2; v_gene: TRBV9; j_gene: TRBJ2-7; abundance: .; CDR3aa: CASSALAGPYEQYF; CDR3nt: TGTGCCAGCAGCGCACTAGCGGGGCCCTACGAGCAGTACTTC
d_gene: .; v_gene: TRBV5-6; j_gene: TRBJ1-5; abundance: .; CDR3aa: CASSLTRQTKRNSNQPQHF; CDR3nt: TGTGCCAGCAGCTTAACGAGACAGACAAAAAGAAATAGCAATCAGCCCCAGCATTTT
d_gene: .; v_gene: TRBV6-2/TRBV6-3; j_gene: TRBJ2-3; abundance: .; CDR3aa: CASSYGASSDTQYF; CDR3nt: TGTGCCAGCAGTTACGGGGCTAGTTCAGATACGCAGTATTTT
d_gene: .; v_gene: TRBV4-1; j_gene: TRBJ2-2; abundance: .; CDR3aa: CASSQVGTGELFF; CDR3nt: TGCGCCAGCAGCCAAGTGGGCACCGGGGAGCTGTTTTTT
d_gene: TRBD1; v_gene: TRBV7-9; j_gene: TRBJ2-5; abundance: many; CDR3aa: CASSPDRGPVETQYF; CDR3nt: TGTGCCAGCAGCCCCGACAGGGGGCCGGTAGAGACCCAGTACTTC
d_gene: .; v_gene: TRBV7-9; j_gene: TRBJ2-1; abundance: .; CDR3aa: CASSEPRRETFNNEQFF; CDR3nt: TGTGCCAGCAGCGAACCCCGTAGGGAGACTTTCAACAATGAGCAGTTCTTC
d_gene: TRBD2; v_gene: TRBV5-1; j_gene: TRBJ2-5; abundance: .; CDR3aa: CASRSTGLAAQETQYF; CDR3nt: TGCGCCAGCAGATCTACGGGACTAGCGGCACAAGAGACCCAGTACTTC
d_gene: .; v_gene: TRBV28; j_gene: TRBJ1-1; abundance: .; CDR3aa: CASSPRFSLNTEAFF; CDR3nt: TGTGCCAGCAGTCCACGTTTCAGCCTGAACACTGAAGCTTTCTTT
d_gene: .; v_gene: TRBV10-3; j_gene: TRBJ2-1; abundance: .; CDR3aa: CAISEGRPSYNEQFF; CDR3nt: TGTGCCATCAGTGAGGGACGGCCCTCCTACAATGAGCAGTTCTTC
d_gene: TRBD2; v_gene: TRBV13; j_gene: TRBJ2-1; abundance: many; CDR3aa: CASSVGTSGNEQFF; CDR3nt: TGTGCCAGCAGCGTCGGGACTAGCGGCAATGAGCAGTTCTTC
d_gene: .; v_gene: TRBV28; j_gene: TRBJ2-2; abundance: .; CDR3aa: CASSFLGDASGTGLSGELFF; CDR3nt: TGTGCCAGCAGTTTCCTCGGGGACGCTAGCGGGACAGGCCTAAGCGGGGAGCTGTTTTTT
d_gene: .; v_gene: TRBV30; j_gene: TRBJ2-2; abundance: .; CDR3aa: CAWSVPRNTGELFF; CDR3nt: TGTGCCTGGAGTGTACCGAGGAACACCGGGGAGCTGTTTTTT
d_gene: TRBD2; v_gene: TRBV28; j_gene: TRBJ2-1; abundance: many; CDR3aa: CASKGVAGGGSNEQFF; CDR3nt: TGTGCCAGCAAAGGAGTGGCGGGAGGTGGGAGCAATGAGCAGTTCTTC
d_gene: TRBD2; v_gene: TRBV10-3; j_gene: TRBJ2-1; abundance: .; CDR3aa: CATAGGLAGGSSYNEQFF; CDR3nt: TGTGCCACCGCTGGGGGACTAGCGGGAGGAAGCTCCTACAATGAGCAGTTCTTC
d_gene: TRBD1; v_gene: TRBV5-1; j_gene: TRBJ1-2; abundance: many; CDR3aa: CASSYPRQGMTYGYTF; CDR3nt: TGCGCCAGCAGCTATCCCCGACAGGGAATGACCTATGGCTACACCTTC
d_gene: .; v_gene: TRBV7-8; j_gene: TRBJ2-3; abundance: .; CDR3aa: CASSPVRASGHNIDTQYF; CDR3nt: TGTGCCAGCAGCCCCGTTAGGGCCTCGGGACATAACATAGATACGCAGTATTTT
d_gene: .; v_gene: TRBV12-3/TRBV12-4; j_gene: TRBJ1-2; abundance: many; CDR3aa: CASSQRPNYGYTF; CDR3nt: TGTGCCAGCAGTCAAAGACCTAACTATGGCTACACCTTC
d_gene: TRBD1; v_gene: TRBV20-1; j_gene: TRBJ2-3; abundance: few; CDR3aa: CSASGDREADTQYF; CDR3nt: TGCAGTGCTAGTGGGGACAGGGAGGCAGATACGCAGTATTTT
d_gene: .; v_gene: TRBV12-3/TRBV12-4; j_gene: TRBJ1-1; abundance: .; CDR3aa: CASSFRGRLNTEAFF; CDR3nt: TGTGCCAGCAGTTTTAGGGGCAGGTTGAACACTGAAGCTTTCTTT